A selection of T cell receptor beta chains follows, all from one sample in a study of T-cell memory formation after mild COVID-19. MiXCR was run by TCRdb on the 5' RACE reads, yielding one entry per CDR3 protein. Found here are about 620,000 distinct CDR3 sequences, approximately 18% of them singletons; the top ten hold 12%. Sample: PBMCs or a T cell subset sorted from them (not recorded which). The source is an adult woman who had mild COVID-19 (a few samples of this study predate the infection). Cell type and time point are not known. Each CDR3 is given with its conserved first and last residue.

CDR3 protein: CASSLGVRVGYGYTF; J gene: TRBJ1-2; CDR3 length: 15; V gene: TRBV12-3/TRBV12-4
CDR3 protein: CASSHPGQGGLNDEQFF; J gene: TRBJ2-1; CDR3 length: 17; V gene: TRBV7-3
CDR3 protein: CASSALKRQGKNDEKLFF; J gene: TRBJ1-4; CDR3 length: 18; V gene: TRBV7-8
CDR3 protein: CASSLEWISDTQYF; J gene: TRBJ2-3; CDR3 length: 14; V gene: TRBV7-9
CDR3 protein: CASSKSGGAYNEQFF; J gene: TRBJ2-1; CDR3 length: 15; V gene: TRBV5-5
CDR3 protein: CASSFGYSNQPQHF; J gene: TRBJ1-5; CDR3 length: 14; V gene: TRBV5-5
CDR3 protein: CATSDGRDGNEQFF; J gene: TRBJ2-1; CDR3 length: 14; V gene: TRBV24-1
CDR3 protein: CASSLEAGGPGETQYF; J gene: TRBJ2-5; CDR3 length: 16; V gene: TRBV5-6
CDR3 protein: CASSRTGGERLFF; J gene: TRBJ2-1; CDR3 length: 13; V gene: TRBV14
CDR3 protein: CASSLIAGDTDTQYF; J gene: TRBJ2-3; CDR3 length: 15; V gene: TRBV5-1
CDR3 protein: CAIREDVDGYGYTF; J gene: TRBJ1-2; CDR3 length: 14; V gene: TRBV10-3
CDR3 protein: CASSPPGSSNQPQHF; J gene: TRBJ1-5; CDR3 length: 15; V gene: TRBV28
CDR3 protein: CSVPGQGNEKLFF; J gene: TRBJ1-4; CDR3 length: 13; V gene: TRBV29-1
CDR3 protein: CASRAGTGVIYEQYF; J gene: TRBJ2-7; CDR3 length: 15; V gene: TRBV5-5
CDR3 protein: CASSYSTRGEKLFF; J gene: TRBJ1-4; CDR3 length: 14; V gene: TRBV6-5
CDR3 protein: CASSQGVRSNQPQHF; J gene: TRBJ1-5; CDR3 length: 15; V gene: TRBV6-2/TRBV6-3
CDR3 protein: CASSSPGQGYGYTF; J gene: TRBJ1-2; CDR3 length: 14; V gene: TRBV7-9
CDR3 protein: CASRDRLYEQYF; J gene: TRBJ2-7; CDR3 length: 12; V gene: TRBV6-1
CDR3 protein: CSARVGLDTQYF; J gene: TRBJ2-3; CDR3 length: 12; V gene: TRBV20-1
CDR3 protein: CASSRSSGDNEQFF; J gene: TRBJ2-1; CDR3 length: 14; V gene: TRBV5-1
CDR3 protein: CASSSPVQETQYF; J gene: TRBJ2-5; CDR3 length: 13; V gene: TRBV27
CDR3 protein: CASSRVAGEVRNEQFF; J gene: TRBJ2-1; CDR3 length: 16; V gene: TRBV19
CDR3 protein: CASSFDSGTYNEQFF; J gene: TRBJ2-1; CDR3 length: 15; V gene: TRBV7-2
CDR3 protein: CASSNTGIEQYF; J gene: TRBJ2-7; CDR3 length: 12; V gene: TRBV7-2
CDR3 protein: CASRQGALPYGYTF; J gene: TRBJ1-2; CDR3 length: 14; V gene: TRBV27
CDR3 protein: CSAGAGQGNYGYTF; J gene: TRBJ1-2; CDR3 length: 14; V gene: TRBV20-1
CDR3 protein: CSARDRLAGELFF; J gene: TRBJ2-2; CDR3 length: 13; V gene: TRBV20-1
CDR3 protein: CASSWGSLTEAFF; J gene: TRBJ1-1; CDR3 length: 13; V gene: TRBV5-1
CDR3 protein: CASSRSGGVSDTQYF; J gene: TRBJ2-3; CDR3 length: 15; V gene: TRBV11-2
CDR3 protein: CASSPWMAAQETQYF; J gene: TRBJ2-5; CDR3 length: 15; V gene: TRBV7-6
CDR3 protein: CASSPGWRRRETEAFF; J gene: TRBJ1-1; CDR3 length: 16; V gene: TRBV7-2
CDR3 protein: CASSSDRLSYNEQFF; J gene: TRBJ2-1; CDR3 length: 15; V gene: TRBV13
CDR3 protein: CASSQAETGVGQFF; J gene: TRBJ2-1; CDR3 length: 14; V gene: TRBV3-1
CDR3 protein: CASSLVLSNTEAFF; J gene: TRBJ1-1; CDR3 length: 14; V gene: TRBV5-6
CDR3 protein: CASTAGTSGFYEQYF; J gene: TRBJ2-7; CDR3 length: 15; V gene: TRBV27